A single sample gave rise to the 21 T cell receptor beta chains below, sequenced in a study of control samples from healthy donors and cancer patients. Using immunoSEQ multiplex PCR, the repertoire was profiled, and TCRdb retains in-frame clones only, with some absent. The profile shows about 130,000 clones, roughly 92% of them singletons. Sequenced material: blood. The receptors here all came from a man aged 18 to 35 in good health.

CDR3 sequence reads: CASSEYLRGGEKLFF. CDR3 sequence (DNA): TGTGCCAGCAGTGAATATCTCAGGGGTGGTGAAAAACTGTTTTTT. The chain carries TRBV25-1 and TRBJ1-4; D is perhaps TRBD1 (6 bases). The CDR3 has 15 residues. V was pared by 0 bases and J by 7 bases, with 12 bases between. The germline V gene encodes CDR1 MGHDK and CDR2 SYGVNS. Using reference TRBV25-1 and TRBJ1-4 for the parts outside the CDR3, the full variable domain is EADIYQTPRYLVIGTGKKITLECSQTMGHDKMYWYQQDPGMELHLIHYSYGVNSTEKGDLSSESTVSRIRTEHFPLTLESARPSHTSQYLCASSEYLRGGEKLFFGSGTQLSVL.

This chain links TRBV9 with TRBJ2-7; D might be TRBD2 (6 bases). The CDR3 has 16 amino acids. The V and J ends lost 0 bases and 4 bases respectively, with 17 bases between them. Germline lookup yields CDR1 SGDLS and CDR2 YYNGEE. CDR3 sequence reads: CASSVEGGITPYEQYF. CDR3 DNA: TGTGCCAGCAGCGTAGAAGGCGGGATAACCCCTTACGAGCAGTACTTC.

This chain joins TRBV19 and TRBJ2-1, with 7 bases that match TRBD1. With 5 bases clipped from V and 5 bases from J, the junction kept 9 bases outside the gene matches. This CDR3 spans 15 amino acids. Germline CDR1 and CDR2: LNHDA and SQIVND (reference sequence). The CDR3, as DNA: TGTGCCAGTAGTCCTATACAGGGGTGGAACAATGAGCAGTTCTTC. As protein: CASSPIQGWNNEQFF.

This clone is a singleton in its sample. The CDR3, as DNA: TGCAGCGCCAGGGAGAACACCGGGGAGCTGTTTTTT. It specifies CSARENTGELFF. This chain uses TRBV29-1 with TRBJ2-2; TRBD1 might be the D (5 bases). The CDR3 runs 12 residues. The germline CDR1 and CDR2 sequences are SQVTM and ANQGSEA. The V end lost 7 bases, the J end lost 1 base, and 7 bases lay between the germline ends.

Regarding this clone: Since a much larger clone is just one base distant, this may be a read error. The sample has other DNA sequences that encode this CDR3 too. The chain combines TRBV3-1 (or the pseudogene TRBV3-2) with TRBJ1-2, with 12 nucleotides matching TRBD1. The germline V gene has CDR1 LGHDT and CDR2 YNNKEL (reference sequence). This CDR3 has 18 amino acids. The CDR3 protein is CASSQVWGTGGRFYGYTF. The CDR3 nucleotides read TGTGCCAGCAGTCAAGTCTGGGGGACAGGGGGCCGGTTCTATGGCTACACCTTC.

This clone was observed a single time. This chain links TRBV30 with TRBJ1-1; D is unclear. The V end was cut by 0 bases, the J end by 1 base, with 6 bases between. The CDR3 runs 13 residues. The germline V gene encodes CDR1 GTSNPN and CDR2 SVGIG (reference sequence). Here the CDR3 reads CAWSVRGNTEAFF. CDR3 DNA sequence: TGTGCCTGGAGTGTACGGGGGAACACTGAAGCTTTCTTT.

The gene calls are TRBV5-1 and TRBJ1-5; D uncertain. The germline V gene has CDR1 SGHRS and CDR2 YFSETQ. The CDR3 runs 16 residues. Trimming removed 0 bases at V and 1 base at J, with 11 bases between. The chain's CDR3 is CASSLEGGTSNQPQHF. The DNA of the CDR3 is TGCGCCAGCAGCTTGGAAGGTGGTACAAGCAATCAGCCCCAGCATTTT.

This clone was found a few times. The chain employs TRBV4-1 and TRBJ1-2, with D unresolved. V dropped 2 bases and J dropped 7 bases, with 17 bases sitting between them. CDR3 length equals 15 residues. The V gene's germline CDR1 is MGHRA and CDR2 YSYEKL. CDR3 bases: TGCGCCAGCAGCCAATATGACGGTGCTCCAGGTGGCTACACCTTC. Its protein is CASSQYDGAPGGYTF.

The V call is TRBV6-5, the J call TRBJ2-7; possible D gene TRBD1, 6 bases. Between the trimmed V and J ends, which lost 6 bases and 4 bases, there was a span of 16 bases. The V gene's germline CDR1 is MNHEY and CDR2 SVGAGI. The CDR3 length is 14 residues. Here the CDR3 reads CASSHRATFYEQYF. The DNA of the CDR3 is TGTGCCAGCAGCCACAGGGCAACCTTTTACGAGCAGTACTTC.

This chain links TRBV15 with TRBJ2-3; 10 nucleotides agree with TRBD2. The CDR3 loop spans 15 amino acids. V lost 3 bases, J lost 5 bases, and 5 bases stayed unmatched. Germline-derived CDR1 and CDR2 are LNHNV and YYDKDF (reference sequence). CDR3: CATSSLAGELDTQYF. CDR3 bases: TGTGCCACCAGCAGTCTAGCGGGGGAGTTAGATACGCAGTATTTT.

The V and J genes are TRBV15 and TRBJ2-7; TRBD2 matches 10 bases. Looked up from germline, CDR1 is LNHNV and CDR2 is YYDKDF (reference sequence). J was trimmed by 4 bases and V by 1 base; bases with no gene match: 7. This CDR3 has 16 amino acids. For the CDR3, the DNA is TGTGCCACCAGCAGAGGAGGGACTAGCGTGGTGTACGAGCAGTACTTC. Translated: CATSRGGTSVVYEQYF.

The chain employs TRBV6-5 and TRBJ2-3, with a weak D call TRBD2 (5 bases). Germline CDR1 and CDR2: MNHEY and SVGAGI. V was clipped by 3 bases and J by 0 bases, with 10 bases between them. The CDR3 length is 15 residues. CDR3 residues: CASSYRGLSTDTQYF. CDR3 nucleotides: TGTGCCAGCAGTTATAGAGGGCTTAGCACAGATACGCAGTATTTT.

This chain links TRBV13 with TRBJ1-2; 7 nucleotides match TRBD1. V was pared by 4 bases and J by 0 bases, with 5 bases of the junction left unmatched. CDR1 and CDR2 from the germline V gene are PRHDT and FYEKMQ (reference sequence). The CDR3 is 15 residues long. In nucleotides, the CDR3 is TGTGCCAGCAGCTCGGGACAGAAAGCTAACTATGGCTACACCTTC. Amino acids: CASSSGQKANYGYTF.

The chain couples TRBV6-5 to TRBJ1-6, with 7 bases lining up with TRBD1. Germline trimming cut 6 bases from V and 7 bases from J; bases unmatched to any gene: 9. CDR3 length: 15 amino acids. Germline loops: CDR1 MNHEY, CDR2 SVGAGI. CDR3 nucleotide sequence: TGTGCCAGCAGACGACAGGGAATAGGCAATTCACCCCTCCACTTT. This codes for CASRRQGIGNSPLHF.

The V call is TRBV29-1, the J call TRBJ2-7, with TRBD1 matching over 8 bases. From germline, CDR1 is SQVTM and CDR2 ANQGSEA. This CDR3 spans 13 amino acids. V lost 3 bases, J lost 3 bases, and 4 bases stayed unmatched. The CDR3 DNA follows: TGCAGCGTTGAGACAGGGGCTCACTACGAGCAGTACTTC. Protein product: CSVETGAHYEQYF.

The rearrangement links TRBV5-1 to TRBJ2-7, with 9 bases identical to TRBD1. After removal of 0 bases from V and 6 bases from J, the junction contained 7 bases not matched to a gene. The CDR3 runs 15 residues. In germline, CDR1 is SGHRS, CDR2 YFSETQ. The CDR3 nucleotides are TGCGCCAGCAGCTTGGCCCCGGGACAGGGAGCCGAGCAGTACTTC. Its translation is CASSLAPGQGAEQYF.

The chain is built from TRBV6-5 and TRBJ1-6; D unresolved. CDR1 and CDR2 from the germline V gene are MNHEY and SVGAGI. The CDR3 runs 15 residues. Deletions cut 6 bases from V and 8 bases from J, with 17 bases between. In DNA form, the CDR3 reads TGTGCCAGCAGCGGGTCAGACGGAAGTTATTCACCCCTCCACTTT. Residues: CASSGSDGSYSPLHF.

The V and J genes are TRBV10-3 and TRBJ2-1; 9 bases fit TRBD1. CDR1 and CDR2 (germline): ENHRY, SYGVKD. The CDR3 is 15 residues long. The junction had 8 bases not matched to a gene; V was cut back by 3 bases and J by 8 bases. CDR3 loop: CAISDSGQGGYEQFF. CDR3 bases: TGTGCCATCAGTGATTCGGGACAGGGTGGATATGAGCAGTTCTTC.

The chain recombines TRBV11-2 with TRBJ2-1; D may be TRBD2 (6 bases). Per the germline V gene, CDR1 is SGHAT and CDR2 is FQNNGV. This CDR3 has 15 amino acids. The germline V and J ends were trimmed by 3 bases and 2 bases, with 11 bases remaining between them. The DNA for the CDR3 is TGTGCCAGCAGCTTCTCGGGACTGCCCTACAATGAGCAGTTCTTC. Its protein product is CASSFSGLPYNEQFF.

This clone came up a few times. CDR3 sequence reads: CASSSSGTLYEQYF. In nucleotides, the CDR3 is TGTGCCAGCAGTTCCTCCGGGACGCTATACGAGCAGTACTTC. The chain recombines TRBV6-5 with TRBJ2-7, with D perhaps matching TRBD1 or TRBD2 (5 bases each). Germline values: CDR1 MNHEY, CDR2 SVGAGI. V was trimmed by 4 bases and J by 4 bases, leaving 14 bases between them. This CDR3 has 14 amino acids.

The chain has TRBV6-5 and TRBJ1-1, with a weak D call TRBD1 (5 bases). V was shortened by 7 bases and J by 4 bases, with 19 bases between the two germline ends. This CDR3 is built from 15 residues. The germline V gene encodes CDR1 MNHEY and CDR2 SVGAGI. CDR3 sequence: CASTHRTPWGTEAFF. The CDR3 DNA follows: TGTGCCAGCACCCACAGGACCCCCTGGGGCACTGAAGCTTTCTTT.